The clone carrying this TCR beta chain occurred a few times. What it recognizes is unknown. The CDR3 covers 11 residues. Trimming at V came to 7 bases and at J to 6 bases, leaving 3 bases not matched to a gene. Germline CDR1 and CDR2: SQVTM and ANQGSEA. This sample is part of a study of post-analysis software for immune sequencing data. cDNA libraries of TCR beta carried unique molecular identifiers. TCRdb re-analysed the PCR reads in MiXCR, keeping a single row per CDR3 protein. The sample contains approximately 570,000 distinct CDR3 sequences, 44% of which appear only once. Points from the study as a whole: Patients had higher frequencies than controls of about five TRBV segments, including TRBV5-6, TRBV5-1 and TRBV20-1. Normalized Chao1 diversity in multiple sclerosis patients fell significantly below that of controls.

The TCR was taken from a girl aged 10 to 17 with multiple sclerosis. The gene calls are TRBV29-1 and TRBJ1-2, with 9 bases fitting TRBD1. Sequenced material: blood. DNA of the CDR3: TGCAGCGCCGGACAGGGGAATGGCTACACCTTC. It codes for CSAGQGNGYTF.